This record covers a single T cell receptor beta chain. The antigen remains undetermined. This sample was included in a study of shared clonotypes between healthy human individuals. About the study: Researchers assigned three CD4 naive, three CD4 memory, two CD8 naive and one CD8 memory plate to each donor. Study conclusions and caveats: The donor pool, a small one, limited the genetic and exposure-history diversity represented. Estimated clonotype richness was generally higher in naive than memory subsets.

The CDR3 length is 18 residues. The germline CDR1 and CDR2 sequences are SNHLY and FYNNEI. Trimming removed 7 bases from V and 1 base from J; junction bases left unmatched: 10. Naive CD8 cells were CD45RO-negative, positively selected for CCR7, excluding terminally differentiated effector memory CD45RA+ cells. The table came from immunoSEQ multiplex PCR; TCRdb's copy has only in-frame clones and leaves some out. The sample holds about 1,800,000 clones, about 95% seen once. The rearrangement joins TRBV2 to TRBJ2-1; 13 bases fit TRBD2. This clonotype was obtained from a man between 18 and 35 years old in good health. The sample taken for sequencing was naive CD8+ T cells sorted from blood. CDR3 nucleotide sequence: TGTGCCAGCAATGTTCCCGGGACTAGCGGGGTATCCTACAATGAGCAGTTCTTC. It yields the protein CASNVPGTSGVSYNEQFF. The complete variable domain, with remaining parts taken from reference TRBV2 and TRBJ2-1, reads EPEVTQTPSHQVTQMGQEVILRCVPISNHLYFYWYRQILGQKVEFLVSFYNNEISEKSEIFDDQFSVERPDGSNFTLKIRSTKLEDSAMYFCASNVPGTSGVSYNEQFFGPGTRLTVL.